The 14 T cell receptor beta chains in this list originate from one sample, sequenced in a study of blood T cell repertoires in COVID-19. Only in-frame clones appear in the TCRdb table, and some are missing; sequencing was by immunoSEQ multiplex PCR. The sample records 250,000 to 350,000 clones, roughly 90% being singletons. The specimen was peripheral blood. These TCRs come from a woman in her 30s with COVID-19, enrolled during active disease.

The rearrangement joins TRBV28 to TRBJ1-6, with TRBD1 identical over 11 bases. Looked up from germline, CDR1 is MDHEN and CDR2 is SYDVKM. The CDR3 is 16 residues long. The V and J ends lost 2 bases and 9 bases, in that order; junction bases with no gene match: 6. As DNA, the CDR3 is TGTGCCAGCAGTTTACCCGGGACAGGGGGAAGTTCACCCCTCCACTTT. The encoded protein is CASSLPGTGGSSPLHF.

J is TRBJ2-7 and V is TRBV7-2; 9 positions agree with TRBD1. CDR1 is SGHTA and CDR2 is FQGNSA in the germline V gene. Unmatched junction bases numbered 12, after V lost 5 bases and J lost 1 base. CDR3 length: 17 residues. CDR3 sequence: CASSGPGTGLGSYEQYF. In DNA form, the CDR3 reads TGTGCCAGCAGCGGTCCCGGGACAGGGCTGGGATCCTACGAGCAGTACTTC. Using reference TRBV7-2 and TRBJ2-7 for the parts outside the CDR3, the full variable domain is GAGVSQSPSNKVTEKGKDVELRCDPISGHTALYWYRQSLGQGLEFLIYFQGNSAPDKSGLPSDRFSAERTGGSVSTLTIQRTQQEDSAVYLCASSGPGTGLGSYEQYFGPGTRLTVT.

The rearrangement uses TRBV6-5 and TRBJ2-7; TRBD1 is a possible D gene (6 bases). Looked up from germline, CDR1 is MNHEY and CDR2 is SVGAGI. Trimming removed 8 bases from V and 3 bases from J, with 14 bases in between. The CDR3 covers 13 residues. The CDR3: CASEVRGIYEQYF. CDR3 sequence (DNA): TGTGCCAGCGAGGTGAGGGGGATCTACGAGCAGTACTTC.

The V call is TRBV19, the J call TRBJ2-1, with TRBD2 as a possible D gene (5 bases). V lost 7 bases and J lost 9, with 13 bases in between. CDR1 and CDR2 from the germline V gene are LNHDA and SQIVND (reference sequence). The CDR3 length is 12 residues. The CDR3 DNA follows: TGTGCCAGTACCACGCCCGGACTTGAGCAGTTCTTC. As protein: CASTTPGLEQFF.

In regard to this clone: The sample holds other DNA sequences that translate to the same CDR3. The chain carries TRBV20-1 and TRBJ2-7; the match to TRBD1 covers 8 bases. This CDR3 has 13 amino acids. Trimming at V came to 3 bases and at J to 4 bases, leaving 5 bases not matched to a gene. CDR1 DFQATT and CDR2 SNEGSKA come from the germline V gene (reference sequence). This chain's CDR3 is CSASGQGGYEQYF. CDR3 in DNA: TGCAGTGCTAGTGGACAGGGTGGTTACGAGCAGTACTTC.

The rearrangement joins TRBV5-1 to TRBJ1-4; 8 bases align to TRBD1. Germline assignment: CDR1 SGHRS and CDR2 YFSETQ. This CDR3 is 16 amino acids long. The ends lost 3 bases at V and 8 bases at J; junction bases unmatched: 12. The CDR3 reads CASSSLGQGKGEKLFF. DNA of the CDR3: TGCGCCAGCAGCTCGCTTGGACAGGGTAAAGGAGAAAAACTGTTTTTT.

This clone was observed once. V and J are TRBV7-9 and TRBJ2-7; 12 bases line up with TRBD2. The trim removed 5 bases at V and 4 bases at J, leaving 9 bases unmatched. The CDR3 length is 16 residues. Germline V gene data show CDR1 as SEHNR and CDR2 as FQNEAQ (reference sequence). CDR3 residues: CASSLRTSGVPYEQYF. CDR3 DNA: TGTGCCAGCAGCCTACGGACTAGCGGGGTACCTTACGAGCAGTACTTC.

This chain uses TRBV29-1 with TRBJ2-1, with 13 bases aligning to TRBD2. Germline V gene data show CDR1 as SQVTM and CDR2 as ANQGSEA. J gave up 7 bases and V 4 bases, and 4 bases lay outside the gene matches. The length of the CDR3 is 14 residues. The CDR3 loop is CSVAGLAGRNEQFF. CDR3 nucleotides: TGCAGCGTTGCGGGACTAGCGGGAAGGAATGAGCAGTTCTTC.

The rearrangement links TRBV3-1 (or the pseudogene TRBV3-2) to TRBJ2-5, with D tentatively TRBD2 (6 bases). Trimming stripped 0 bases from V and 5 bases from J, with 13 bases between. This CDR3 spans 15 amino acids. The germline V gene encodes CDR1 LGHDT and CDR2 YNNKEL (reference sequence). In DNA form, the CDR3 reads TGTGCCAGCAGCCAAGACCCCCGGAGGGAGGAGACCCAGTACTTC. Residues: CASSQDPRREETQYF.

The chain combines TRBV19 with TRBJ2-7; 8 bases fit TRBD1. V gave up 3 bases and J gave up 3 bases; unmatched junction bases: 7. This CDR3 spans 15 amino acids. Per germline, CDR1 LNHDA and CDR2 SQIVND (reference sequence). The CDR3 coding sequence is TGTGCCAGTAGTATTTTGACAGGGGAACTCTACGAGCAGTACTTC. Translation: CASSILTGELYEQYF. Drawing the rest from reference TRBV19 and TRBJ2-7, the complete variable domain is DGGITQSPKYLFRKEGQNVTLSCEQNLNHDAMYWYRQDPGQGLRLIYYSQIVNDFQKGDIAEGYSVSREKKESFPLTVTSAQKNPTAFYLCASSILTGELYEQYFGPGTRLTVT.

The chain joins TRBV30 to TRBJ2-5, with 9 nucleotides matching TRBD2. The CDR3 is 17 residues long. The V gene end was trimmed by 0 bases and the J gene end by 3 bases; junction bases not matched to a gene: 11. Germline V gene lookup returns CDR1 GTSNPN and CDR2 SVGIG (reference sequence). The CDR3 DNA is TGTGCCTGGAGTGTGATCCCTAGGCCTAGCGGGAAAGAGACCCAGTACTTC. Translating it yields CAWSVIPRPSGKETQYF.

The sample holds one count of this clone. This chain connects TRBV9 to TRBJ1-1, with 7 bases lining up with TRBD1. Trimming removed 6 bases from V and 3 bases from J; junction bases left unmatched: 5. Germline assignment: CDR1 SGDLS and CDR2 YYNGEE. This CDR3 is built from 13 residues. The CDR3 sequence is CASKKQGDTEAFF. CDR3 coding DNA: TGTGCCAGCAAAAAGCAGGGGGACACTGAAGCTTTCTTT.

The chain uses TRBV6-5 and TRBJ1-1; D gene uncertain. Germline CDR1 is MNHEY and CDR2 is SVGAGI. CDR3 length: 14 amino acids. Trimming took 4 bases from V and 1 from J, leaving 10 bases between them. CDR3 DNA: TGTGCCAGCAGTTGGGCAGGCCCGAACACTGAAGCTTTCTTT. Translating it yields CASSWAGPNTEAFF.

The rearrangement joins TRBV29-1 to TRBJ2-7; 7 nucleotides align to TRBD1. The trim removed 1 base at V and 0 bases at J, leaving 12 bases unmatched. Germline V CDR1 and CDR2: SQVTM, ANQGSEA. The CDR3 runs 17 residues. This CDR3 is CSVEGRARDSVSYEQYF. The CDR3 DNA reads TGCAGCGTTGAAGGTCGGGCCCGGGACAGTGTCTCCTACGAGCAGTACTTC.